This T cell receptor (beta chain) came from a study of blood T cell repertoires in COVID-19. Data came from immunoSEQ multiplex PCR; TCRdb stores just in-frame clones and leaves some out. This sample has some 240,000 clones, with approximately 79% found just once. The CDR3 totals 18 residues. V dropped 5 bases and J dropped 5; count of bases not matched to a gene: 20. Per the germline V gene, CDR1 is SGHNT and CDR2 is YENEEA. This clonotype was obtained from a man under 40 with acute COVID-19. This chain joins TRBV11-3 and TRBJ2-5; 7 bases are a match to TRBD2. Sample: PBMCs or T cells enriched from blood (not recorded which). CDR3 residues: CASSQLRGVGVGRETQYF. CDR3 sequence (DNA): TGTGCCAGCAGCCAGCTTCGGGGGGTGGGAGTTGGTCGGGAGACCCAGTACTTC.